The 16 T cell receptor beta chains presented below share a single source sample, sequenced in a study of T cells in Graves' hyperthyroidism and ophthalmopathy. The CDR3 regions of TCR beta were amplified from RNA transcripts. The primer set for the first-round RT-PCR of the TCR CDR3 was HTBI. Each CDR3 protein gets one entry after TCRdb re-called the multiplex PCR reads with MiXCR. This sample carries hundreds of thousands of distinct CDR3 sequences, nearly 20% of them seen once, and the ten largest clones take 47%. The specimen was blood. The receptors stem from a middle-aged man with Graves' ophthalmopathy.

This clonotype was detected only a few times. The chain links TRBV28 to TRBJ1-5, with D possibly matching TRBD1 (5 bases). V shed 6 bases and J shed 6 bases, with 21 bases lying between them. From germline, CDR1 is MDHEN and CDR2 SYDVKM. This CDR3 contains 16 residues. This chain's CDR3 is CASSPETAIAVQPQHF. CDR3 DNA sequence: TGTGCCAGCAGCCCCGAGACAGCCATAGCGGTTCAGCCCCAGCATTTT.

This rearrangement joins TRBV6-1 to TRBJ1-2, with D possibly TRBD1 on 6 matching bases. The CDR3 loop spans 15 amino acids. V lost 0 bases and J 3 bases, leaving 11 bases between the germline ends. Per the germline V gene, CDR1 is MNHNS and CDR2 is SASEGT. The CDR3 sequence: CASSEASGGYYGYTF. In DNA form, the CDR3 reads TGTGCCAGCAGTGAAGCGAGCGGGGGCTACTATGGCTACACCTTC.

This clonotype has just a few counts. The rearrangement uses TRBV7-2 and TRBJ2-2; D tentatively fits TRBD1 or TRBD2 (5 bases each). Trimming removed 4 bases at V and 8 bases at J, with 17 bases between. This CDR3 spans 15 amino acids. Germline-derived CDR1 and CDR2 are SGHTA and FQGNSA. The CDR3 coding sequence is TGTGCCAGCAGCTGGGGCTTATTCTCGGGGGGGGAGCTGTTTTTT. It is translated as CASSWGLFSGGELFF. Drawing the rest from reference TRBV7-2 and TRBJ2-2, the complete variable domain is GAGVSQSPSNKVTEKGKDVELRCDPISGHTALYWYRQSLGQGLEFLIYFQGNSAPDKSGLPSDRFSAERTGGSVSTLTIQRTQQEDSAVYLCASSWGLFSGGELFFGEGSRLTVL.

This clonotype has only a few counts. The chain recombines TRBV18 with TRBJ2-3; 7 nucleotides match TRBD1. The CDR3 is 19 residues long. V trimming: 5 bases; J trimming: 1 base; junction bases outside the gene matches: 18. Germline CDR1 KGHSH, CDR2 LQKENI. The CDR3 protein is CASSGLHRGGASGTDTQYF. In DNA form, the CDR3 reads TGTGCCAGCTCAGGCCTACATAGAGGGGGCGCTTCGGGCACAGATACGCAGTATTTT. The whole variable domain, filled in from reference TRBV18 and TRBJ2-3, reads NAGVMQNPRHLVRRRGQEARLRCSPMKGHSHVYWYRQLPEEGLKFMVYLQKENIIDESGMPKERFSAEFPKEGPSILRIQQVVRGDSAAYFCASSGLHRGGASGTDTQYFGPGTRLTVL.

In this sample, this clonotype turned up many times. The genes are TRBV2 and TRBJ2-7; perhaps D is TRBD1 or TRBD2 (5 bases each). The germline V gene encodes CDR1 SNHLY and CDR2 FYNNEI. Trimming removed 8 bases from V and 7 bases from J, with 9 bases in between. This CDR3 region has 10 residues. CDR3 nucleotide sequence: TGTGCCAGCTCGTGGGGGGAGCAGTACTTC. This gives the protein CASSWGEQYF.

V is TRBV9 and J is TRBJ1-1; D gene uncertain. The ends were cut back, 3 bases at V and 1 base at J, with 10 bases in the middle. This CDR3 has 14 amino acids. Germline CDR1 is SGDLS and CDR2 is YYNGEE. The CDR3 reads CASSAHFANTEAFF. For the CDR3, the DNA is TGTGCCAGCAGCGCCCACTTTGCGAACACTGAAGCTTTCTTT.

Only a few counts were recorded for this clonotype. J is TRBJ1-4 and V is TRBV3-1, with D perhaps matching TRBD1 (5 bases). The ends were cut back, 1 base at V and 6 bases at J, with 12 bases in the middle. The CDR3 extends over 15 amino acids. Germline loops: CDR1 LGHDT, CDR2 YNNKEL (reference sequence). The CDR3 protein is CASSQASGVDEKLFF. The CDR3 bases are TGTGCCAGCAGCCAAGCCTCGGGGGTTGATGAAAAACTGTTTTTT.

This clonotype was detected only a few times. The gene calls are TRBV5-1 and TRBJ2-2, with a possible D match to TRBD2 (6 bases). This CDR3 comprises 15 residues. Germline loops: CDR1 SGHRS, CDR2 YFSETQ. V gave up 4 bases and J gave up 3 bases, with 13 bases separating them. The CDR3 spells CASSKAGFDTGELFF. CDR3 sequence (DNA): TGCGCCAGCAGCAAGGCGGGATTCGACACCGGGGAGCTGTTTTTT.

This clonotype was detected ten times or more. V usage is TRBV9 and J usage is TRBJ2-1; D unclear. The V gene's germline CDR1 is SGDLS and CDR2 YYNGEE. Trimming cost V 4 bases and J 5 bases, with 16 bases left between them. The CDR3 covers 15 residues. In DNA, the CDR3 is TGTGCCAGCAGCCGCCGGGCTCCGAAAGACAATGAGCAGTTCTTC. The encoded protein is CASSRRAPKDNEQFF. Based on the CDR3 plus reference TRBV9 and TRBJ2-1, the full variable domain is DSGVTQTPKHLITATGQRVTLRCSPRSGDLSVYWYQQSLDQGLQFLIQYYNGEERAKGNILERFSAQQFPDLHSELNLSSLELGDSALYFCASSRRAPKDNEQFFGPGTRLTVL.

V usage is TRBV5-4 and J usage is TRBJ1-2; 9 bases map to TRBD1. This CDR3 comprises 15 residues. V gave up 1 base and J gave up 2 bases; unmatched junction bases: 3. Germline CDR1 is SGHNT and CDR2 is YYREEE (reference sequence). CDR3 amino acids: CASSLMGTGNYGYTF. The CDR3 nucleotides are TGTGCCAGCAGCTTGATGGGGACAGGGAACTATGGCTACACCTTC. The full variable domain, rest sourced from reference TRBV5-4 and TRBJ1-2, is ETGVTQSPTHLIKTRGQQVTLRCSSQSGHNTVSWYQQALGQGPQFIFQYYREEENGRGNFPPRFSGLQFPNYSSELNVNALELDDSALYLCASSLMGTGNYGYTFGSGTRLTVV.

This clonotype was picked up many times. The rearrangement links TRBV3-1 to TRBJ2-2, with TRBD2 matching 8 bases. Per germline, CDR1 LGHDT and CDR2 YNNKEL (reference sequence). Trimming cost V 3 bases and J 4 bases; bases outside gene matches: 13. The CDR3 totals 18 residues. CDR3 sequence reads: CASSHSPGGPLSTGELFF. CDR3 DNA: TGTGCCAGCAGCCATTCCCCGGGAGGGCCGCTTAGCACCGGGGAGCTGTTTTTT.

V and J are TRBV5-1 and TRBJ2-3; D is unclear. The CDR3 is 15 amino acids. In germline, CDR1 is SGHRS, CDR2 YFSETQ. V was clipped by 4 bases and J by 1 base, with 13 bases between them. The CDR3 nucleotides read TGCGCCAGCAGCCCTACCGATGGGGGCACAGATACGCAGTATTTT. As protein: CASSPTDGGTDTQYF.

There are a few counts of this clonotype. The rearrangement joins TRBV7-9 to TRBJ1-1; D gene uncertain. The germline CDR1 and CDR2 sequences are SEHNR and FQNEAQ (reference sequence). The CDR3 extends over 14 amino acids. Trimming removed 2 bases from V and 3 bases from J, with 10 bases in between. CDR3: CASSLSAQDTEAFF. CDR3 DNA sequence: TGTGCCAGCAGCTTATCCGCCCAAGACACTGAAGCTTTCTTT.

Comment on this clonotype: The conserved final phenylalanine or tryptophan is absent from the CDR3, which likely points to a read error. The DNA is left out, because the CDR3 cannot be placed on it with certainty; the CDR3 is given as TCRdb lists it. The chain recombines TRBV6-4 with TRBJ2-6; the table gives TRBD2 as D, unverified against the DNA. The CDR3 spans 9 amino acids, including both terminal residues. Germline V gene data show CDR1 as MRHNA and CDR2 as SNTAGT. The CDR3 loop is CASSDGVAG.

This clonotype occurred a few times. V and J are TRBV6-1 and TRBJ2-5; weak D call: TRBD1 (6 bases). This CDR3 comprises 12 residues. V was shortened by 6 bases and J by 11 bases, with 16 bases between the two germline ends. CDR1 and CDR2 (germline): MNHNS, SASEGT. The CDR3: CASSSQGLAQYF. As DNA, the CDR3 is TGTGCCAGCAGCTCACAGGGCCTCGCACAGTACTTC.

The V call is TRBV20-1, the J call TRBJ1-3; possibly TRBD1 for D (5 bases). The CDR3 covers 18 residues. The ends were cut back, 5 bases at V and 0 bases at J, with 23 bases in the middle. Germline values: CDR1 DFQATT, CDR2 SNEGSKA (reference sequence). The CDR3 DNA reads TGCAGTGCTCGACCAACTCGCGACAGACTTTCCTCTGGAAACACCATATATTTT. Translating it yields CSARPTRDRLSSGNTIYF.